The 22 T cell receptor beta chains listed next were all sequenced from one sample in a study of shared clonotypes between healthy human individuals. CD8 cells classed as naive were CD45RO-negative and positively selected for CCR7, excluding terminally differentiated effector memory CD45RA+ cells. Profiling relied on immunoSEQ multiplex PCR, and the TCRdb table lists in-frame clones only, not all of them. The sample yields fewer than 800,000 clones, roughly nine tenths seen once. The sample comprised naive CD8+ T cells sorted from blood. The receptors shown here come from a young man in good health.

Comments on this clone: Additional DNA sequences in this sample encode the identical CDR3. The rearrangement links TRBV25-1 to TRBJ1-1, with D perhaps matching TRBD1 (6 bases). The CDR3 totals 12 residues. The germline CDR1 and CDR2 sequences are MGHDK and SYGVNS. This CDR3 reads CAVSQGNTEAFF. DNA for the CDR3: TGTGCTGTTTCACAGGGGAACACTGAAGCTTTCTTT.

The gene calls are TRBV10-1 and TRBJ1-2; a possible D gene is TRBD1 (5 bases). V was shortened by 3 bases and J by 7 bases, with 12 bases between the two germline ends. The germline CDR1 and CDR2 sequences are WNHNN and SYGVQD (reference sequence). This CDR3 is built from 13 residues. CDR3 nucleotide sequence: TGCGCCAGCAGTGAATCGATCGGGGCTGGCTACACCTTC. Amino acids: CASSESIGAGYTF.

V gene TRBV25-1 combines with J gene TRBJ2-1; 10 positions match TRBD1. There are 14 residues in the CDR3. CDR1 and CDR2 (germline): MGHDK, SYGVNS. The trim removed 1 base at V and 9 bases at J, leaving 3 bases unmatched. For the CDR3, the DNA is TGTGCCAGCAGTGAATGGACAGGGGGAGTTGAGCAGTTCTTC. Its protein product is CASSEWTGGVEQFF.

The chain carries TRBV6-5 and TRBJ2-1; D may be TRBD1 or TRBD2 (5 bases each). The CDR3 contains 15 residues. The V gene lost 0 bases and the J gene lost 9 bases, with 15 bases spanning the gap. The germline V gene has CDR1 MNHEY and CDR2 SVGAGI. As DNA, the CDR3 is TGTGCCAGCAGTTACTCCCGGGACGGCAGCGGTGAGCAGTTCTTC. Its translation: CASSYSRDGSGEQFF.

V usage is TRBV19 and J usage is TRBJ2-1, with 10 bases lining up with TRBD2. V shed 7 bases, J shed 1 base, and the junction held 10 bases outside the gene matches. Germline CDR1 is LNHDA and CDR2 is SQIVND (reference sequence). CDR3 length: 17 amino acids. CDR3 DNA: TGTGCCAGTAATCCGGGACTAGCGTACGATTCCTACAATGAGCAGTTCTTC. Translating it yields CASNPGLAYDSYNEQFF.

The rearrangement links TRBV4-2 to TRBJ2-5, with D unresolved. CDR3 size: 14 residues. Germline V gene sequence: CDR1 LGHNA, CDR2 YNFKEQ. V shed 0 bases and J shed 3 bases, with 8 bases lying between them. The CDR3 DNA reads as TGTGCCAGCAGCCAAGAGGCAGGAAAAGAGACCCAGTACTTC. It codes for CASSQEAGKETQYF.

The J gene is TRBJ2-2, the V gene TRBV19; D might be TRBD2 (6 bases). The ends were cut back, 6 bases at V and 3 bases at J, with 11 bases in the middle. CDR3 length: 14 amino acids. Germline CDR1 reads LNHDA; CDR2 reads SQIVND (reference sequence). CDR3 residues: CASSPGLYTGELFF. The CDR3 bases are TGTGCCAGTAGCCCGGGACTTTACACCGGGGAGCTGTTTTTT.

This clone was seen once. This sequence joins TRBV7-9 and TRBJ2-5; 15 bases match TRBD2. The germline gives CDR1 SEHNR, CDR2 FQNEAQ (reference sequence). CDR3 size: 16 residues. Unmatched junction bases numbered 3, after V lost 5 bases and J lost 2 bases. The CDR3 region has the DNA TGTGCCAGCAGCACAGGACTAGCGGGAGGGCAAGAGACCCAGTACTTC. Translating gives CASSTGLAGGQETQYF.

In DNA, the CDR3 is TGTGCCAGCAGCCTGGATCCTCGGGGGTCAAAACTGTTTTTT. This gives the protein CASSLDPRGSKLFF. V and J are TRBV27 and TRBJ1-4, with TRBD1 as a possible D gene (5 bases). Between the trimmed V and J ends, which lost 6 bases and 10 bases, there was a span of 18 bases. CDR1 is MNHEY and CDR2 is SMNVEV in the germline V gene (reference sequence). This CDR3 has 14 amino acids.

The chain couples TRBV6-4 to TRBJ2-1; D call uncertain. Trimming removed 0 bases from V and 9 bases from J, with 21 bases in between. CDR3 size: 17 residues. Germline CDR1 and CDR2: MRHNA and SNTAGT. The CDR3 DNA reads as TGTGCCAGCAGTGACTCGATGCTTTCTGGGTTAAGGGCTGAGCAGTTCTTC. Translating it yields CASSDSMLSGLRAEQFF.

The CDR3 DNA reads TGTGCCAGCAGCGTAGGAGGTAGCCCCGTGTTGGACGGGGAGCTGTTTTTT. It translates to CASSVGGSPVLDGELFF. The J gene is TRBJ2-2, the V gene TRBV9; D gene unclear. The length of the CDR3 is 17 residues. The germline gives CDR1 SGDLS, CDR2 YYNGEE. V dropped 0 bases and J dropped 7 bases, with 19 bases sitting between them.

This clone was seen repeatedly, ten times or more. Other DNA sequences in this specimen translate into the identical CDR3. CDR3 bases: TGTGCCAGTAGTATTGGACATAGCAATCAGCCCCAGCATTTT. Its protein is CASSIGHSNQPQHF. The rearrangement uses TRBV19 and TRBJ1-5, with TRBD1 as a possible D gene (5 bases). Between the trimmed V and J ends, which lost 3 bases and 0 bases, there was a span of 6 bases. Germline-derived CDR1 and CDR2 are LNHDA and SQIVND (reference sequence). This CDR3 contains 14 residues.

The genes are TRBV13 and TRBJ2-1; TRBD1 agrees at 10 bases. J lost 4 bases, V lost 5 bases, and 14 bases had no gene match. Germline CDR1 is PRHDT and CDR2 is FYEKMQ (reference sequence). There are 18 residues in the CDR3. The CDR3 loop reads CASSTRSGAGQGYNEQFF. The CDR3 nucleotides read TGTGCCAGCAGCACCCGATCGGGGGCGGGACAGGGGTACAATGAGCAGTTCTTC.

V is TRBV10-1 and J is TRBJ1-1; D gene unclear. This CDR3 is 13 amino acids long. Germline values: CDR1 WNHNN, CDR2 SYGVQD (reference sequence). V dropped 0 bases and J dropped 4 bases, with 6 bases sitting between them. The CDR3 nucleotides are TGCGCCAGCAGTGAGTCAAGGTTCACTGAAGCTTTCTTT. This translates into CASSESRFTEAFF.

The CDR3 spells CASSLHGTANNEQFF. CDR3 bases: TGTGCCAGTAGTCTCCACGGGACAGCCAACAATGAGCAGTTCTTC. V and J are TRBV19 and TRBJ2-1; TRBD1 agrees at 7 bases. Germline-derived CDR1 and CDR2 are LNHDA and SQIVND (reference sequence). CDR3 length equals 15 residues. V was pared by 5 bases and J by 5 bases, with 9 bases of the junction left unmatched.

The chain combines TRBV10-3 with TRBJ1-3, with 9 bases matching TRBD1. The CDR3 covers 15 residues. Losses at the gene ends were 7 bases for V and 4 bases for J; bases not matched to a gene: 8. The germline V gene encodes CDR1 ENHRY and CDR2 SYGVKD. The CDR3 sequence: CAINRQGGKGNTIYF. The CDR3 DNA sequence: TGTGCCATCAATAGACAGGGGGGTAAAGGAAACACCATATATTTT.

This clone was recorded once. J is TRBJ2-1 and V is TRBV6-5, with D unclear. V was pared by 2 bases and J by 8 bases, with 10 bases between. This CDR3 has 13 residues. Germline lookup yields CDR1 MNHEY and CDR2 SVGAGI. This CDR3 is CASSYPAGDEQFF. In DNA, the CDR3 is TGTGCCAGCAGTTACCCCGCCGGTGATGAGCAGTTCTTC.

In its sample, this clone was seen once. The J gene is TRBJ2-7, the V gene TRBV29-1; D may correspond to TRBD1 or TRBD2 (5 bases each). Germline V gene lookup returns CDR1 SQVTM and CDR2 ANQGSEA. Trimming pared 4 bases from V and 3 bases from J, leaving 22 bases between. This CDR3 has 16 residues. CDR3 in amino acids: CSVGDTHPGPYYEQYF. The CDR3 bases are TGCAGCGTTGGAGACACCCATCCGGGACCCTACTACGAGCAGTACTTC.

The CDR3 sequence: CASSASERGGNEQFF. The CDR3 coding sequence is TGTGCCAGCAGCGCCTCGGAGAGGGGAGGCAATGAGCAGTTCTTC. This chain connects TRBV9 to TRBJ2-1; the D gene is possibly TRBD2 (6 bases). V was clipped by 3 bases and J by 6 bases, with 16 bases between them. CDR3 length: 15 amino acids. Germline CDR1 SGDLS, CDR2 YYNGEE.

The chain recombines TRBV7-9 with TRBJ2-3; TRBD2 agrees at 9 bases. This CDR3 is built from 15 residues. V shed 5 bases, J shed 3 bases, and the junction held 6 bases outside the gene matches. The V gene's germline CDR1 is SEHNR and CDR2 FQNEAQ (reference sequence). The CDR3 bases are TGTGCCAGCAGCCTGTTGACTAGCGGAACAGATACGCAGTATTTT. Its translation: CASSLLTSGTDTQYF.

The rearrangement uses TRBV4-1 and TRBJ2-1, with D possibly being TRBD2 (6 bases). Germline V CDR1 and CDR2: MGHRA, YSYEKL. The CDR3 extends over 14 amino acids. V shed 4 bases and J shed 7 bases, with 14 bases lying between them. CDR3 loop: CASSPRLAGNEQFF. CDR3 DNA: TGCGCCAGCAGCCCCCGACTCGCGGGGAATGAGCAGTTCTTC.

The chain employs TRBV27 and TRBJ2-1, with D perhaps matching TRBD2 (6 bases). There are 15 residues in the CDR3. Trimming removed 6 bases from V and 0 bases from J, with 12 bases in between. The germline gives CDR1 MNHEY, CDR2 SMNVEV (reference sequence). CDR3 protein: CASREGPSSYNEQFF. The CDR3 nucleotides read TGTGCCAGCAGGGAGGGGCCCAGCTCCTACAATGAGCAGTTCTTC.